What follows is one TCR beta chain and its context. The antigen remains unidentified. These data belong to a study of T cell repertoires in cytomegalovirus infection. Findings and limits, study-wide: HLA-C-restricted CMV-specific TCR beta clonotypes prevailed in the ex vivo response.

TCRdb itself ran the reads through MiXCR, one entry per CDR3 protein. The sample consists of about 360,000 distinct CDR3 sequences, 15% to 20% of them appearing once. V dropped 1 base and J dropped 4; count of bases not matched to a gene: 5. The germline V gene has CDR1 MGHRA and CDR2 YSYEKL. The CDR3 runs to 15 residues. J is TRBJ2-5 and V is TRBV4-1; the match to TRBD2 covers 8 bases. The sequencing input was PBMCs. The clonotype originates from a human donor in good health (CMV status not recorded). Some clones in this sample may be carry-over from other donors' samples. CDR3 in DNA: TGCGCCAGCAGCCAAGGACTAGCGAAAGGAGAGACCCAGTACTTC. Amino acid sequence: CASSQGLAKGETQYF.